The T cell receptor beta chain under discussion was sequenced for a study of Graves' ophthalmopathy and Graves' hyperthyroidism. From RNA, the CDR3 regions of TCR beta chains were amplified and sequenced. Second-round multiplex PCR came after first-round RT-PCR with HTBI primers. TCRdb ran MiXCR on the multiplex PCR reads and lists one entry per CDR3 protein. The data contain 150,000 to 200,000 distinct CDR3 sequences, roughly 36% of them singletons. Germline CDR1 MNHEY, CDR2 SVGAGI. V lost 10 bases and J 6 bases, leaving 19 bases between the germline ends. CDR3 length equals 13 residues. This clonotype was detected many times.

The TCR comes from a man younger than 45 with Graves' ophthalmopathy. The chain joins TRBV6-5 to TRBJ2-7; TRBD2 might be the D (6 bases). Sequenced sample: peripheral blood. The CDR3 region is CATQLGEVGEQYF. The DNA of the CDR3 is TGTGCCACCCAGCTGGGGGAGGTCGGCGAGCAGTACTTC.